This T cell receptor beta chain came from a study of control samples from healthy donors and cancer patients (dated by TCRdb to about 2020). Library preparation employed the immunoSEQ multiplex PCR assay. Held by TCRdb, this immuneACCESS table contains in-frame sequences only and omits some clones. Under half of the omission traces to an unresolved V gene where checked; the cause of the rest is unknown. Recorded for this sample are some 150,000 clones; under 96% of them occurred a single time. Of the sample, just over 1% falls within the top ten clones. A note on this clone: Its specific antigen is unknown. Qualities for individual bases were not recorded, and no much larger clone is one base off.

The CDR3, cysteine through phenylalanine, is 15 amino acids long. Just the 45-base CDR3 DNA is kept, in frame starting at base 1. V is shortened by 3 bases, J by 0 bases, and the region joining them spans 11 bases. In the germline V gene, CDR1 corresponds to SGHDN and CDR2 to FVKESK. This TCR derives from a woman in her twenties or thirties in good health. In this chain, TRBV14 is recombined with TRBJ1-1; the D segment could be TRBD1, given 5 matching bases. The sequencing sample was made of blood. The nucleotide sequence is TGTGCCAGCAGCCAGTACAGGCCCTTGAACACTGAAGCTTTCTTT. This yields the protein CASSQYRPLNTEAFF. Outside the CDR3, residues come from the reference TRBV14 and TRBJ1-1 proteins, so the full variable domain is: EAGVTQFPSHSVIEKGQTVTLRCDPISGHDNLYWYRRVMGKEIKFLLHFVKESKQDESGMPNNRFLAERTGGTYSTLKVQPAELEDSGVYFCASSQYRPLNTEAFFGQGTRLTVV.